A single sample gave rise to the 26 T cell receptor beta chains below, sequenced in a study of radiation and T cells in renal cell carcinoma. The time point denotes: blood 2 weeks post-SBRT. The treatment denotes: 15 Gy SBRT to primary tumor, nephrectomy 4 weeks later. Measured with immunoSEQ multiplex PCR; TCRdb has only the in-frame clones, and not every one. This sample has some 72,000 clones, with 82% found just once. Sequenced here: blood, sampled from a patient whose treatment included radiotherapy and nephrectomy. These receptors all come from a man aged 55 to 70 with renal cell carcinoma.

This chain joins TRBV18 and TRBJ1-2, with 7 bases lining up with TRBD1. The CDR3 has 13 residues. V lost 3 bases and J lost 7; bases outside the gene matches: 5. Germline assignment: CDR1 KGHSH and CDR2 LQKENI. The CDR3 DNA reads TGTGCCAGCTCACCTGGACAGGTTCCTGGCTACACCTTC. This gives the protein CASSPGQVPGYTF.

The V call is TRBV6-5, the J call TRBJ2-3, with a weak D call TRBD1 (5 bases). This CDR3 spans 15 amino acids. Germline values: CDR1 MNHEY, CDR2 SVGAGI. Trimming took 0 bases from V and 2 from J, leaving 9 bases between them. The CDR3 DNA follows: TGTGCCAGCAGTTACTCAGGGGATATCACAGATACGCAGTATTTT. Amino acid sequence: CASSYSGDITDTQYF.

The V gene is TRBV5-4, the J gene TRBJ2-3; D perhaps matches TRBD2 (5 bases). Trimming left V 0 bases short and J 5 bases short, with 16 bases between. Germline-derived CDR1 and CDR2 are SGHNT and YYREEE (reference sequence). This CDR3 has 16 amino acids. The CDR3 here is CASSLAGRLRGDTQYF. The DNA of the CDR3 is TGTGCCAGCAGCTTGGCCGGCAGGCTACGGGGAGATACGCAGTATTTT.

This clone was picked up a small number of times. This chain links TRBV6-1 with TRBJ2-2, with D hard to call. The germline gives CDR1 MNHNS, CDR2 SASEGT. Trimming left V 1 base short and J 7 bases short, with 7 bases between. The CDR3 is 13 amino acids. Here the CDR3 DNA reads TGTGCCAGCAGTGAAGGGGAAAACGGGGAGCTGTTTTTT. It specifies CASSEGENGELFF.

In its sample, this clone was seen once. The chain carries TRBV15 and TRBJ2-2, with 10 bases aligning to TRBD1. Germline CDR1 and CDR2: LNHNV and YYDKDF (reference sequence). The ends lost 5 bases at V and 6 bases at J; junction bases unmatched: 9. CDR3 length: 16 amino acids. In DNA, the CDR3 is TGTGCCACCAGCCGAAGACAGGGGGCACGGTCCGGGGAGCTGTTTTTT. The encoded protein is CATSRRQGARSGELFF.

The J gene is TRBJ2-3, the V gene TRBV10-3; 7 positions match TRBD2. The CDR3 has 13 residues. Trimming removed 0 bases from V and 12 bases from J; junction bases left unmatched: 6. The germline gives CDR1 ENHRY, CDR2 SYGVKD. The CDR3 sequence is CAISESGGTPQYF. The CDR3 DNA reads TGTGCCATCAGTGAGTCGGGGGGGACCCCTCAGTATTTT.

This clone showed up just a few times. The V call is TRBV28, the J call TRBJ1-4, with 9 positions matching TRBD1. The ends lost 1 base at V and 7 bases at J; junction bases unmatched: 22. CDR3 length: 21 residues. CDR1 and CDR2 from the germline V gene are MDHEN and SYDVKM. The CDR3 region is CASSLFLDRGPKFVFIEKLFF. The CDR3, as DNA: TGTGCCAGCAGTTTATTCCTGGACAGGGGACCTAAATTTGTCTTTATTGAAAAACTGTTTTTT. The full variable domain, in which reference TRBV28 and TRBJ1-4 provide the parts outside the CDR3, is DVKVTQSSRYLVKRTGEKVFLECVQDMDHENMFWYRQDPGLGLRLIYFSYDVKMKEKGDIPEGYSVSREKKERFSLILESASTNQTSMYLCASSLFLDRGPKFVFIEKLFFGSGTQLSVL.

This clone appeared a single time. The chain links TRBV4-3 to TRBJ2-3; D perhaps matches TRBD1 (5 bases). Between the trimmed V and J ends, which lost 6 bases and 0 bases, there was a span of 13 bases. The germline V gene encodes CDR1 LGHNA and CDR2 YSLEER. The CDR3 sequence is 15 residues long. CDR3 region: CASSLGVVSTDTQYF. CDR3 sequence (DNA): TGCGCCAGCAGTTTAGGGGTGGTAAGCACAGATACGCAGTATTTT.

The V gene is TRBV29-1, the J gene TRBJ1-1; 12 bases match TRBD1. The CDR3 has 16 amino acids. The trim removed 7 bases at V and 0 bases at J, leaving 9 bases unmatched. CDR1 is SQVTM and CDR2 is ANQGSEA in the germline V gene. Here the CDR3 reads CSAKGTGGAMNTEAFF. CDR3 in DNA: TGCAGCGCCAAGGGGACAGGGGGCGCGATGAACACTGAAGCTTTCTTT. Full variable domain (outside the CDR3, taken from reference TRBV29-1 and TRBJ1-1): SAVISQKPSRDICQRGTSLTIQCQVDSQVTMMFWYRQQPGQSLTLIATANQGSEATYESGFVIDKFPISRPNLTFSTLTVSNMSPEDSSIYLCSAKGTGGAMNTEAFFGQGTRLTVV.

The J gene is TRBJ2-7, the V gene TRBV10-3; TRBD1 is a possible D gene (5 bases). Germline CDR1 ENHRY, CDR2 SYGVKD. V shed 9 bases and J shed 0 bases, with 15 bases lying between them. The CDR3 has 14 residues. This CDR3 is CAIGQPESSYEQYF. The CDR3 DNA reads as TGTGCCATTGGACAACCCGAGAGCTCCTACGAGCAGTACTTC.

The chain carries TRBV7-9 and TRBJ1-4, with TRBD1 identical over 9 bases. Germline V gives CDR1 SEHNR, CDR2 FQNEAQ (reference sequence). The CDR3 totals 17 residues. The trim removed 7 bases at V and 5 bases at J, leaving 14 bases unmatched. The CDR3: CASTQRGGTGPNEKLFF. In DNA form, the CDR3 reads TGTGCCAGCACCCAAAGGGGGGGGACAGGGCCGAATGAAAAACTGTTTTTT.

The gene calls are TRBV14 and TRBJ2-1; D may be TRBD2 (6 bases). V lost 0 bases and J 5 bases, leaving 11 bases between the germline ends. In germline, CDR1 is SGHDN, CDR2 FVKESK. The CDR3 is 15 residues long. This CDR3 reads CASSQDEGLNNEQFF. The CDR3 DNA follows: TGTGCCAGCAGCCAAGATGAGGGACTCAACAATGAGCAGTTCTTC.

This chain connects TRBV27 to TRBJ2-6, with unresolved D. V lost 4 bases, J lost 0 bases, and 13 bases lay in between. The CDR3 covers 17 residues. Germline CDR1 MNHEY, CDR2 SMNVEV (reference sequence). The DNA of the CDR3 is TGTGCCAGCAGTTCCCTCGTCGTGATCTCTGGGGCCAACGTCCTGACTTTC. It specifies CASSSLVVISGANVLTF.

The chain uses TRBV4-1 and TRBJ2-4, with D perhaps matching TRBD1 or TRBD2 (6 bases each). The CDR3 consists of 20 residues. Germline lookup yields CDR1 MGHRA and CDR2 YSYEKL. V lost 0 bases and J 0 bases, leaving 21 bases between the germline ends. The CDR3 loop is CASSQDAPGAGYLAKNIQYF. CDR3 DNA: TGCGCCAGCAGCCAAGACGCCCCGGGGGCAGGGTACTTAGCCAAAAACATTCAGTACTTC.

J is TRBJ1-6 and V is TRBV30, with D perhaps TRBD1 (6 bases). Germline CDR1 GTSNPN, CDR2 SVGIG (reference sequence). V dropped 2 bases and J dropped 7 bases, with 15 bases sitting between them. The CDR3 covers 15 residues. CDR3 nucleotide sequence: TGTGCCTGGAGTCCAGGACAGAGTAGAAATTCACCCCTCCACTTT. Translated, it gives CAWSPGQSRNSPLHF.

In its sample, this clone was seen once. J is TRBJ2-7 and V is TRBV10-3; 8 bases line up with TRBD1. The CDR3 has 14 amino acids. CDR1 is ENHRY and CDR2 is SYGVKD in the germline V gene. The V gene end was trimmed by 7 bases and the J gene end by 3 bases; junction bases not matched to a gene: 8. The CDR3 sequence: CAITTGQGRYEQYF. The CDR3 nucleotides read TGTGCCATCACTACCGGACAGGGCCGCTACGAGCAGTACTTC.

The chain uses TRBV9 and TRBJ1-1, with a possible D match to TRBD1 (6 bases). CDR1 SGDLS and CDR2 YYNGEE come from the germline V gene. V was trimmed by 0 bases and J by 5 bases, leaving 14 bases between them. The CDR3 sequence is 15 residues long. Here the CDR3 reads CASSVAHRATTEAFF. In DNA form, the CDR3 reads TGTGCCAGCAGCGTAGCTCACAGGGCGACAACTGAAGCTTTCTTT.

The chain is built from TRBV7-9 and TRBJ2-1; 12 bases agree with TRBD1. Per the germline V gene, CDR1 is SEHNR and CDR2 is FQNEAQ (reference sequence). There are 15 residues in the CDR3. Trimming cost V 5 bases and J 5 bases; bases outside gene matches: 4. The CDR3 reads CASSLRDRGHNEQFF. The CDR3 nucleotides are TGTGCCAGCAGCCTACGGGACAGGGGGCACAATGAGCAGTTCTTC.

The rearrangement uses TRBV19 and TRBJ2-7; D possibly corresponds to TRBD2 (6 bases). V lost 5 bases and J 2 bases, leaving 16 bases between the germline ends. The germline gives CDR1 LNHDA, CDR2 SQIVND (reference sequence). The CDR3 contains 15 residues. Here the CDR3 DNA reads TGTGCCAGTAGTCTCGGGACTTTAGCTGCCTACGAGCAGTACTTC. Translation: CASSLGTLAAYEQYF. The full variable domain, with the rest looked up from reference TRBV19 and TRBJ2-7, is DGGITQSPKYLFRKEGQNVTLSCEQNLNHDAMYWYRQDPGQGLRLIYYSQIVNDFQKGDIAEGYSVSREKKESFPLTVTSAQKNPTAFYLCASSLGTLAAYEQYFGPGTRLTVT.

The chain has TRBV14 and TRBJ1-1; D remains unclear. CDR3 size: 13 residues. Germline lookup yields CDR1 SGHDN and CDR2 FVKESK. V dropped 5 bases and J dropped 1 base, with 8 bases sitting between them. The CDR3 coding sequence is TGTGCCAGCAGCTGGGGAACGAACACTGAAGCTTTCTTT. Its protein product is CASSWGTNTEAFF.

V usage is TRBV7-6 and J usage is TRBJ2-3; D perhaps matches TRBD2 (5 bases). Trimming removed 0 bases from V and 4 bases from J, with 14 bases in between. Germline V gene sequence: CDR1 SGHVS, CDR2 FNYEAQ. The CDR3 consists of 16 residues. Here the CDR3 reads CASSLAAVLGADTQYF. The CDR3 bases are TGTGCCAGCAGCTTAGCGGCCGTACTAGGAGCAGATACGCAGTATTTT.

V is TRBV19 and J is TRBJ2-3; TRBD2 aligns across 7 bases. With 1 base clipped from V and 5 bases from J, the junction kept 6 bases outside the gene matches. The CDR3 contains 15 residues. Germline CDR1 is LNHDA and CDR2 is SQIVND (reference sequence). CDR3 sequence reads: CASSIAGGPIDTQYF. CDR3 nucleotide sequence: TGTGCCAGTAGTATAGCGGGAGGCCCCATAGATACGCAGTATTTT.

This sequence joins TRBV6-1 and TRBJ2-7; D is possibly TRBD2 (6 bases). The CDR3 is 13 amino acids. The germline V gene encodes CDR1 MNHNS and CDR2 SASEGT. Between the trimmed V and J ends, which lost 4 bases and 0 bases, there was a span of 7 bases. The CDR3 is CASSVGLSYEQYF. The DNA for the CDR3 is TGTGCCAGCAGTGTGGGACTCTCCTACGAGCAGTACTTC.

This clone was observed a single time. The chain recombines TRBV27 with TRBJ2-7, with 8 bases lining up with TRBD2. The CDR3 is made up of 15 amino acids. V lost 3 bases and J lost 0; bases outside the gene matches: 4. Looked up from germline, CDR1 is MNHEY and CDR2 is SMNVEV (reference sequence). The CDR3 DNA is TGTGCCAGCAGTTTCGTCGGACTAGCCTCCTACGAGCAGTACTTC. The encoded protein is CASSFVGLASYEQYF.

This chain joins TRBV7-8 and TRBJ1-3; weak D call: TRBD1 (6 bases). The CDR3 is 13 amino acids. Germline loops: CDR1 SGHVS, CDR2 FQNEAQ. The V end was cut by 1 base, the J end by 10 bases, with 11 bases between. The CDR3 spells CASSLGTERTIYF. Written as DNA, the CDR3 is TGTGCCAGCAGCTTAGGGACAGAAAGGACCATATATTTT.

The rearrangement uses TRBV21-1 and TRBJ2-7; the table gives TRBD2 as D, unverified against the DNA. TRBV21-1 is a recognized pseudogene. This CDR3 spans 15 amino acids. CDR3 bases: TGTGCCAGCAGCAAAGCACCCGATAGCTCCTACGAGCAGTACTTC. Encoded protein: CASSKAPDSSYEQYF.